These 8 T cell receptor beta chains were all obtained from the same sample, sequenced in a study of blood T cells in healthy people across ages (dated by TCRdb to 2014 to 2015). Library preparation employed 5' RACE. Sequencing used an Illumina HiSeq 2500. A second roughly 6 to 12 cycle PCR used a sample-barcoded 5' primer and a J-beta primer mix. TCRdb handled the public reads itself, with Q25 trimming in fastp and clone calling in MiXCR, and kept productive beta chains. Rows matching on CDR3 protein sequence are summarized as one entry with the most common DNA and genes. The sample table lists over 600,000 distinct CDR3 sequences, about 47% of them with a count of one. 15% to 20% of the sample rests with the top ten. The sequencing sample was made of blood. The receptors derive from an elderly man in good health.

The V gene is TRBV29-1, the J gene TRBJ2-3, with D possibly being TRBD2 (5 bases). This CDR3 contains 14 residues. V lost 3 bases and J lost 2, with 12 bases in between. Looked up from germline, CDR1 is SQVTM and CDR2 is ANQGSEA. In DNA, the CDR3 is TGCAGCGTTGACCGGACTCGGCCCACAGATACGCAGTATTTT. Its protein is CSVDRTRPTDTQYF.

There are a few counts of this clonotype. The V call is TRBV7-2, the J call TRBJ2-1; 7 positions agree with TRBD1. The V segment lost 1 base and the J segment 7 bases; nucleotides outside the gene matches: 4. The germline gives CDR1 SGHTA, CDR2 FQGNSA. The CDR3 contains 14 residues. In DNA form, the CDR3 reads TGTGCCAGCAGCTTAGAGGGGGCGCAAAATGAGCAGTTCTTC. This sequence encodes CASSLEGAQNEQFF.

The gene calls are TRBV5-1 and TRBJ2-1; the match to TRBD2 covers 9 bases. This CDR3 has 20 amino acids. V gave up 4 bases and J gave up 3 bases; unmatched junction bases: 20. Germline V gives CDR1 SGHRS, CDR2 YFSETQ. The CDR3 loop reads CASSLTRRQGSSGNYNEQFF. The CDR3 DNA reads as TGCGCCAGCAGCCTGACTCGGAGACAGGGATCTAGCGGGAACTACAATGAGCAGTTCTTC.

This chain uses TRBV7-2 with TRBJ2-4, with 9 bases that match TRBD1. The DNA end is more similar to TRBJ2-7, so the J call may be wrong. Germline V gives CDR1 SGHTA, CDR2 FQGNSA. The CDR3 consists of 15 residues. CDR3 DNA: TGTGCCAGCAGCTATACCGGGACAGGGCCCAACGAGCAGTACTTC. Its protein product is CASSYTGTGPNEQYF.

V and J are TRBV30 and TRBJ2-7; TRBD1 is a possible D gene (6 bases). The V end was cut by 8 bases, the J end by 0 bases, with 14 bases between. This CDR3 comprises 13 residues. CDR1 and CDR2 (germline): GTSNPN, SVGIG (reference sequence). The CDR3: CAVRQDSSYEQYF. In nucleotides, the CDR3 is TGTGCCGTTAGACAGGACAGCTCCTACGAGCAGTACTTC.

The V gene is TRBV5-1, the J gene TRBJ2-2; D not resolved. The CDR3 spans 13 residues. The germline V gene encodes CDR1 SGHRS and CDR2 YFSETQ. V was trimmed by 2 bases and J by 6 bases, leaving 8 bases between them. The CDR3 loop is CASSFLVSGELFF. CDR3 bases: TGCGCCAGCAGCTTTTTGGTCTCCGGGGAGCTGTTTTTT.

This clonotype was observed a few times. The chain has TRBV28 and TRBJ2-5; 7 nucleotides align to TRBD2. The V gene end was trimmed by 8 bases and the J gene end by 3 bases; junction bases not matched to a gene: 9. CDR3 length equals 14 residues. Germline V gene data show CDR1 as MDHEN and CDR2 as SYDVKM. Here the CDR3 reads CASETLAEKETQYF. Written as DNA, the CDR3 is TGTGCCAGCGAGACTCTAGCGGAGAAAGAGACCCAGTACTTC.

This clonotype was observed many times. V gene TRBV5-1 combines with J gene TRBJ2-5, with D perhaps TRBD2 (5 bases). V was cut by 0 bases and J by 1 base, with 10 bases left in between. This CDR3 comprises 15 residues. Germline CDR1 reads SGHRS; CDR2 reads YFSETQ. The CDR3 DNA is TGCGCCAGCAGCTTGGCAATGAGGGCCCAAGAGACCCAGTACTTC. Its translation: CASSLAMRAQETQYF.